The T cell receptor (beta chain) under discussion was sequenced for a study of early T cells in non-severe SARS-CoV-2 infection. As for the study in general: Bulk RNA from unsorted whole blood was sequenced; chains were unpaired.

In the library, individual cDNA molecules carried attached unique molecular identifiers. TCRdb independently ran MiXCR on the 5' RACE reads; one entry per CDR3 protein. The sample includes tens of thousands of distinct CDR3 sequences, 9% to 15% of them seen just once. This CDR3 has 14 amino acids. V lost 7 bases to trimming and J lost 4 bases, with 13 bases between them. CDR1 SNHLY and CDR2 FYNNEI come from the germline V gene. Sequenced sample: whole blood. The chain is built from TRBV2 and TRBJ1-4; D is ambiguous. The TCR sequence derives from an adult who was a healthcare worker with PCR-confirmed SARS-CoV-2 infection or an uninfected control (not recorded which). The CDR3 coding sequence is TGTGCCAGCAAGGACCCATTAATTAATGAAAAACTGTTTTTT. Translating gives CASKDPLINEKLFF.